The clone carrying this T cell receptor beta chain was seen a handful of times. The CDR3 sequence is 16 residues long. Germline V gene lookup returns CDR1 MGHDK and CDR2 SYGVNS. J was trimmed by 4 bases and V by 4 bases; bases with no gene match: 9. This sample was included in a study of technical replicates of blood from several donors. Assay used: immunoSEQ multiplex PCR; TCRdb lists only in-frame clones, some missing. This sample has tens of thousands of clones, with roughly nine tenths found just once. The sequence came from a human donor in good health. Some clones in this sample may be carry-over from other donors' samples. The genes are TRBV25-1 and TRBJ1-3; 8 positions match TRBD1. The sequenced sample was PBMCs. DNA for the CDR3: TGTGCCAGCAGTGGACGTCAGGGGGCGGGCGGAAACACCATATATTTT. Protein: CASSGRQGAGGNTIYF.